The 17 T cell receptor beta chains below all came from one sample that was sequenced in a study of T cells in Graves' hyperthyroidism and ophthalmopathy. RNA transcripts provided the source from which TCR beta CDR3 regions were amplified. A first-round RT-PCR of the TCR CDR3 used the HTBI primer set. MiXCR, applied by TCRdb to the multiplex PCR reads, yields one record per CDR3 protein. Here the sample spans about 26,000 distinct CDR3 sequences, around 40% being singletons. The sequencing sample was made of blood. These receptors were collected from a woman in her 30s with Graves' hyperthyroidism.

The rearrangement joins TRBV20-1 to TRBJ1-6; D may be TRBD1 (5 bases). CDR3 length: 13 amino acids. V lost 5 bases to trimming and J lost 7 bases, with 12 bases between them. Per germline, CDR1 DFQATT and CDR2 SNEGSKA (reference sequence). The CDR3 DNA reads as TGCAGTGCTGGGGACTCGGCAAATTCACCCCTCCACTTT. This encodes CSAGDSANSPLHF.

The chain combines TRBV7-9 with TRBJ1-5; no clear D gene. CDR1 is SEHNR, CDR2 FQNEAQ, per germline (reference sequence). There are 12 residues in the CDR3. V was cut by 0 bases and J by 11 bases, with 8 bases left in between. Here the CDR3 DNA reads TGTGCCAGCAGCTTAGCGGCGCAGACCCAGCATTTT. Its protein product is CASSLAAQTQHF.

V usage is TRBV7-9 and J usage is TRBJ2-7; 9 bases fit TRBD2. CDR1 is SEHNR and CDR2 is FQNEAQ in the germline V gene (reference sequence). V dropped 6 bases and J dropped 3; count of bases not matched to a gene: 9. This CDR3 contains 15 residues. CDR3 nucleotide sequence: TGTGCCAGCAGTCAGCGGGAGGCCATCATCTACGAGCAGTACTTC. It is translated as CASSQREAIIYEQYF.

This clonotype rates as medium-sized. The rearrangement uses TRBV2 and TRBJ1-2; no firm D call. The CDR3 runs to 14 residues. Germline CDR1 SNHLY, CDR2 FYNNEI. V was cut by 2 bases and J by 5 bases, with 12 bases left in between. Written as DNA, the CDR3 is TGTGCCAGCAGTGAATCTCCGGGAGGATATGGCTACACCTTC. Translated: CASSESPGGYGYTF.

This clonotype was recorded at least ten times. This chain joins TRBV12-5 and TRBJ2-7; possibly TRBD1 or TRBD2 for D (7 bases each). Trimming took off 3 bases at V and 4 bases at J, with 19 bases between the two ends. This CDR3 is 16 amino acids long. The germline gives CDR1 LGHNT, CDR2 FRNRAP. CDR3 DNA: TGTGCTAGTGGTTTCCTTCCCCCAGGGGGGGGGTACGAGCAGTACTTC. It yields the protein CASGFLPPGGGYEQYF.

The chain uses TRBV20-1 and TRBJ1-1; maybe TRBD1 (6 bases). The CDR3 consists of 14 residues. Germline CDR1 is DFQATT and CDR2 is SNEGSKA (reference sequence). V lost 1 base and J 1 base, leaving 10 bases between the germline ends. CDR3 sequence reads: CSARGGGQNTEAFF. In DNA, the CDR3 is TGCAGTGCTAGAGGGGGGGGCCAGAACACTGAAGCTTTCTTT.

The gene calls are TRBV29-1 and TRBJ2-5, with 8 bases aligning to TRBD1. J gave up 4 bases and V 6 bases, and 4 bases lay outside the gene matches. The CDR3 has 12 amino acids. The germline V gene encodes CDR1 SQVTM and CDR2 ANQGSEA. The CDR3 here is CSVGQGVETQYF. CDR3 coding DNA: TGCAGCGTCGGACAGGGCGTAGAGACCCAGTACTTC. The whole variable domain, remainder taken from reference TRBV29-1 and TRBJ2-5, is SAVISQKPSRDICQRGTSLTIQCQVDSQVTMMFWYRQQPGQSLTLIATANQGSEATYESGFVIDKFPISRPNLTFSTLTVSNMSPEDSSIYLCSVGQGVETQYFGPGTRLLVL.

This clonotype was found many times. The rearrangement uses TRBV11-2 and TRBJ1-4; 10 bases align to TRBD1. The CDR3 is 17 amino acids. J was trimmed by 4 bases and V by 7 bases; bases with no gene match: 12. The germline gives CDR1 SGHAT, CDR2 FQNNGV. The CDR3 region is CASTLRTGGRSNEKLFF. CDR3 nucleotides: TGTGCCAGCACCCTTAGGACAGGGGGAAGAAGTAATGAAAAACTGTTTTTT.

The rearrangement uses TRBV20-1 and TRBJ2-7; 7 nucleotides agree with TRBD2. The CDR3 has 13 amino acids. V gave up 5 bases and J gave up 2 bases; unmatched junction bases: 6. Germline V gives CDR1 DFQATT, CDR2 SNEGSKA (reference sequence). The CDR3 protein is CSAGSSGTYEQYF. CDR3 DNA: TGCAGTGCTGGTTCTAGCGGAACCTACGAGCAGTACTTC.

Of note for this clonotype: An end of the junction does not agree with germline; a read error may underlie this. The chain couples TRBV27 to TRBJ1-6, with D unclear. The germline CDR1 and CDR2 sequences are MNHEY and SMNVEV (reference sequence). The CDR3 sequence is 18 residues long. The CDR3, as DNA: TGTGCCAGCAGATCATCGGATGGCGGCAGCTCCTATAATCCACCCCTCCTCTTT. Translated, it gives CASRSSDGGSSYNPPLLF.

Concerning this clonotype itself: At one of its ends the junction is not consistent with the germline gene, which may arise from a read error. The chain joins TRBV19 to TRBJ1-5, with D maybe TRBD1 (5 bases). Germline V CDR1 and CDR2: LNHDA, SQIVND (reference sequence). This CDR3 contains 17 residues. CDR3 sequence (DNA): TGTGCCAGTAGTATCTTTAGGGGTGCGGGGAGCAATCAGCCCCAGCACTTT. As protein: CASSIFRGAGSNQPQHF.

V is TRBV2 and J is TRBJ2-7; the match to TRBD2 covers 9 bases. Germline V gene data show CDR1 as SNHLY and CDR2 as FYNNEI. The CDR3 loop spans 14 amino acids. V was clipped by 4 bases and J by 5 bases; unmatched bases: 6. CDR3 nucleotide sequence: TGTGCCAGCAGTGTACAGCGGGGGGCAAACGAGCAGTACTTC. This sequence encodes CASSVQRGANEQYF. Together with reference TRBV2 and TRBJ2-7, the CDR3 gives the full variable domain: EPEVTQTPSHQVTQMGQEVILRCVPISNHLYFYWYRQILGQKVEFLVSFYNNEISEKSEIFDDQFSVERPDGSNFTLKIRSTKLEDSAMYFCASSVQRGANEQYFGPGTRLTVT.

The CDR3 here is CASSVIVAGGQAYEQYF. CDR3 bases: TGTGCCAGTAGTGTTATAGTAGCGGGAGGCCAAGCCTACGAGCAGTACTTC. The chain recombines TRBV19 with TRBJ2-7, with TRBD2 identical over 10 bases. J was trimmed by 2 bases and V by 5 bases; bases with no gene match: 12. The CDR3 length is 17 residues. Germline V gene lookup returns CDR1 LNHDA and CDR2 SQIVND (reference sequence).

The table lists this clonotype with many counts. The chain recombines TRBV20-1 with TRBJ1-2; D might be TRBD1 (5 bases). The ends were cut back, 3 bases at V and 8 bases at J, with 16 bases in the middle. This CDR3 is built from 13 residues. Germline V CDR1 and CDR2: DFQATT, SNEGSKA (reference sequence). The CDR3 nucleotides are TGCAGTGCTAGTGCCGGGACTCCGACGGGCTACACCTTC. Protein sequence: CSASAGTPTGYTF.

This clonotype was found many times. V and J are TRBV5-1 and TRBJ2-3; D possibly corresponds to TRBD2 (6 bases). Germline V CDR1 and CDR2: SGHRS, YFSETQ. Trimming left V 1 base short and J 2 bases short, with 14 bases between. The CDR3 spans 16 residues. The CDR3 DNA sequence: TGCGCCAGCAGCTTGAGGGGAGGCGGGGTCACAGATACGCAGTATTTT. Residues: CASSLRGGGVTDTQYF.

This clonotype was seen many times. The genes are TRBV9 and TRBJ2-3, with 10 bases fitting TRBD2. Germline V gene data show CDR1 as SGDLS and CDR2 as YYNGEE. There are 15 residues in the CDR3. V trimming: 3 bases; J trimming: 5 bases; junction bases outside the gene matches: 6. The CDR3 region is CASSAGTSEEDTQYF. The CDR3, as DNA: TGTGCCAGCAGCGCTGGGACTAGCGAGGAAGATACGCAGTATTTT.

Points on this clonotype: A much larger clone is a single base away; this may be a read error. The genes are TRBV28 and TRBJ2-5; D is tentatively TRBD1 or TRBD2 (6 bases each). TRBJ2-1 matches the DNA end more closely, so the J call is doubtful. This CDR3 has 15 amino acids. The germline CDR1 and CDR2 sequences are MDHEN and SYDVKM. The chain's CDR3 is CASSLWRQEGREQFF. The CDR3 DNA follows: TGTGCCAGCAGTTTATGGAGACAGGAGGGTCGCGAGCAGTTCTTC.